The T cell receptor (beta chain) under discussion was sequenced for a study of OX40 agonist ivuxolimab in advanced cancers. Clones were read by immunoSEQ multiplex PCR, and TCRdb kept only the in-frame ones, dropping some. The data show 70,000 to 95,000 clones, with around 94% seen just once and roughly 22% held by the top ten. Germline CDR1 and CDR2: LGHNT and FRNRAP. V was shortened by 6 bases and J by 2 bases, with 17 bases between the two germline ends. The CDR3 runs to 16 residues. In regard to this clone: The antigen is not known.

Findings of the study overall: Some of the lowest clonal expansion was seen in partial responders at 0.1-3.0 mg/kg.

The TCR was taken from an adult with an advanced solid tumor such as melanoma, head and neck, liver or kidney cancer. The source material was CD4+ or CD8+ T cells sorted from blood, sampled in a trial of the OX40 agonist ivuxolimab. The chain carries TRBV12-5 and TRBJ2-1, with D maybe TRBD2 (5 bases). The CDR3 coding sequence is TGTGCTAGTGGCTTGATAAGGGTCGGGACCTACAATGAGCAGTTCTTC. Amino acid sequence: CASGLIRVGTYNEQFF.